A selection of T cell receptor beta chains follows, all from one sample in a study of blood T cell repertoires in COVID-19. Only in-frame clones appear in the TCRdb table, and some are missing; sequencing was by immunoSEQ multiplex PCR. The table shows under 250,000 clones, with about 80% occurring only once. Sequencing was done on a sample of peripheral blood. The receptors come from a man over 45 with active or convalescent COVID-19. Both conserved end residues are part of each CDR3. The order of the fields is V gene, D gene, J gene, clone size, CDR3 DNA, CDR3 protein. D genes are given only for firm matches. Clone size is given for some rows only: seen once, a few or many times, or a class if the clone is expanded.

v_call: TRBV9; d_call: .; j_call: TRBJ1-1; clone_size: .; cdr3_nt: TGTGCCAGCAGCGTGATCGGACAGACTAACACTGAAGCTTTCTTT; cdr3_aa: CASSVIGQTNTEAFF
v_call: TRBV20-1; d_call: .; j_call: TRBJ2-5; clone_size: .; cdr3_nt: TGCAGTGCTAGGACGGGAGAGACCCAGTACTTC; cdr3_aa: CSARTGETQYF
v_call: TRBV5-6; d_call: TRBD1; j_call: TRBJ1-2; clone_size: once; cdr3_nt: TGTGCCAGCAGCCAGACAGGGAGGTATGGCTACACCTTC; cdr3_aa: CASSQTGRYGYTF
v_call: TRBV11-2; d_call: .; j_call: TRBJ1-1; clone_size: .; cdr3_nt: TGTGCCAGCAGCCCCGGGGGGACTGAAGCTTTCTTT; cdr3_aa: CASSPGGTEAFF
v_call: TRBV28; d_call: TRBD1; j_call: TRBJ1-6; clone_size: .; cdr3_nt: TGTGCCAGCAGTCCAGGGACAGGGGATTCACCCCTCCACTTT; cdr3_aa: CASSPGTGDSPLHF
v_call: TRBV3-1/TRBV3-2; d_call: TRBD2; j_call: TRBJ2-7; clone_size: .; cdr3_nt: TGTGCCAGCAGCCCGAGGCAGGGAGGGCAGCACTACTTC; cdr3_aa: CASSPRQGGQHYF
v_call: TRBV5-5; d_call: .; j_call: TRBJ1-6; clone_size: .; cdr3_nt: TGTGCCAGCAGCCCGCGACAGAATTCACCCCTCCACTTT; cdr3_aa: CASSPRQNSPLHF
v_call: TRBV5-1; d_call: TRBD1; j_call: TRBJ1-2; clone_size: few; cdr3_nt: TGCGCCAGCAGCTATGGGACAGGGGGCGACTATGGCTACACCTTC; cdr3_aa: CASSYGTGGDYGYTF
v_call: TRBV5-1; d_call: .; j_call: TRBJ1-1; clone_size: .; cdr3_nt: TGCGCCAGCAGCGTTTACAGGGAAGGTAAAACTGAAGCTTTCTTT; cdr3_aa: CASSVYREGKTEAFF
v_call: TRBV18; d_call: .; j_call: TRBJ2-7; clone_size: .; cdr3_nt: TGTGCCAGCTCACCTTTACAGGGTCTGAGCAACGAGCAGTACTTC; cdr3_aa: CASSPLQGLSNEQYF
v_call: TRBV2; d_call: TRBD2; j_call: TRBJ2-3; clone_size: .; cdr3_nt: TGTGCCAGCAGCCCCGGCCCTAGCGGGGGGTCGTATTTT; cdr3_aa: CASSPGPSGGSYF
v_call: TRBV28; d_call: .; j_call: TRBJ1-5; clone_size: .; cdr3_nt: TGTGCCAGCAGTTTAACGGCGGTTCATCAGCCCCAGCATTTT; cdr3_aa: CASSLTAVHQPQHF
v_call: TRBV6-5; d_call: .; j_call: TRBJ2-7; clone_size: .; cdr3_nt: TGTGCCAGCAGTTCCCCAGGCTACGAGCAGTACTTC; cdr3_aa: CASSSPGYEQYF